The 7 T cell receptor beta chains presented below share a single source sample, sequenced in a study of PD-1 blockade in classical Hodgkin lymphoma. All trial patients relapsed after autologous stem cell transplantation. Here immunoSEQ multiplex PCR was the method, and the copy in TCRdb shows in-frame clones only, minus some. The sample lists under 75,000 clones, 88% seen once, with more than 5% in the top ten. This specimen consisted of peripheral blood mononuclear cells (PBMCs), obtained before the second cycle of nivolumab. The source is a human donor with classical Hodgkin lymphoma.

A single count supports this clone. V usage is TRBV4-1 and J usage is TRBJ1-2; TRBD1 matches 7 bases. Germline V gene sequence: CDR1 MGHRA, CDR2 YSYEKL. The junction had 9 bases not matched to a gene; V was cut back by 1 base and J by 4 bases. The CDR3 is 16 amino acids. Here the CDR3 DNA reads TGCGCCAGCAGCCAAGGCGAACAGGGGAGTATCTATGGCTACACCTTC. Its protein product is CASSQGEQGSIYGYTF.

This clone appeared a few times. The chain couples TRBV5-1 to TRBJ1-3, with D unclear. The CDR3 has 16 residues. V was trimmed by 0 bases and J by 1 base, leaving 11 bases between them. Germline loops: CDR1 SGHRS, CDR2 YFSETQ. The CDR3 loop reads CASSLGQIDSGNTIYF. DNA for the CDR3: TGCGCCAGCAGCTTGGGCCAGATAGATTCTGGAAACACCATATATTTT.

This clone was counted a single time. The rearrangement links TRBV4-1 to TRBJ1-2; D remains ambiguous. V dropped 0 bases and J dropped 6 bases, with 23 bases sitting between them. The CDR3 covers 18 residues. Germline-derived CDR1 and CDR2 are MGHRA and YSYEKL. The CDR3 nucleotides are TGCGCCAGCAGCCAAGATCTTCCCTCTGGAGCCCGTAGAGATGGCTACACCTTC. It codes for CASSQDLPSGARRDGYTF.

This clone was observed a handful of times. V is TRBV5-1 and J is TRBJ2-1; D is unclear. Germline V gives CDR1 SGHRS, CDR2 YFSETQ. Trimming left V 0 bases short and J 0 bases short, with 7 bases between. The CDR3 has 15 amino acids. In DNA, the CDR3 is TGCGCCAGCAGCTTGGCGGCAGTCTCCTACAATGAGCAGTTCTTC. It specifies CASSLAAVSYNEQFF. The full variable domain, completed using reference TRBV5-1 and TRBJ2-1, is KAGVTQTPRYLIKTRGQQVTLSCSPISGHRSVSWYQQTPGQGLQFLFEYFSETQRNKGNFPGRFSGRQFSNSRSEMNVSTLELGDSALYLCASSLAAVSYNEQFFGPGTRLTVL.

This chain uses TRBV11-2 with TRBJ2-1; the D is unclear. Germline V CDR1 and CDR2: SGHAT, FQNNGV. The V end was cut by 6 bases, the J end by 5 bases, with 20 bases between. This CDR3 has 16 amino acids. The CDR3 here is CASRLGLGGRHNEQFF. The CDR3 DNA reads TGTGCCAGCAGGCTTGGGTTGGGTGGCAGGCACAATGAGCAGTTCTTC. The complete variable domain, with remaining parts taken from reference TRBV11-2 and TRBJ2-1, reads EAGVAQSPRYKIIEKRQSVAFWCNPISGHATLYWYQQILGQGPKLLIQFQNNGVVDDSQLPKDRFSAERLKGVDSTLKIQPAKLEDSAVYLCASRLGLGGRHNEQFFGPGTRLTVL.

The chain carries TRBV7-9 and TRBJ2-3; D call uncertain. V gave up 1 base and J gave up 5 bases, with 4 bases separating them. CDR3 length equals 12 residues. CDR1 is SEHNR and CDR2 is FQNEAQ in the germline V gene (reference sequence). The CDR3 bases are TGTGCCAGCAGCTTAGTAGTAGATACGCAGTATTTT. Its translation: CASSLVVDTQYF.

The gene calls are TRBV6-6 and TRBJ2-1; 10 nucleotides agree with TRBD2. Germline V gene sequence: CDR1 MNHNY, CDR2 SVGAGI (reference sequence). The V gene end was trimmed by 5 bases and the J gene end by 3 bases; junction bases not matched to a gene: 4. The CDR3 runs 15 residues. CDR3 sequence reads: CASSPSSGGYNEQFF. As DNA, the CDR3 is TGTGCCAGCAGTCCATCTAGCGGGGGCTACAATGAGCAGTTCTTC.